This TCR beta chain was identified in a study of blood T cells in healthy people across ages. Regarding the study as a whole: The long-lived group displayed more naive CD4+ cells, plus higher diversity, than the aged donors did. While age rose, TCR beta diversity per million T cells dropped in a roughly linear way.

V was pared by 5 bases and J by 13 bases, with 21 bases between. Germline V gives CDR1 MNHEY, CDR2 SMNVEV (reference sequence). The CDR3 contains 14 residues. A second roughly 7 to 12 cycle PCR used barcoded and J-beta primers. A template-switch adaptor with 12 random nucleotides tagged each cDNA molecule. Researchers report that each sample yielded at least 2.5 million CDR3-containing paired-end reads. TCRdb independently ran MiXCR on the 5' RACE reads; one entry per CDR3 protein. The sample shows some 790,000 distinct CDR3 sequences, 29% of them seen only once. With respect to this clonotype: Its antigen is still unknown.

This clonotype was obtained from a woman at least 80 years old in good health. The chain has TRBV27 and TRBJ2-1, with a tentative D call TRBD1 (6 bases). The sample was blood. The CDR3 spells CASSPRTVGETQFF. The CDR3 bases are TGTGCCAGCAGTCCACGGACAGTGGGCGAGACCCAGTTCTTC.